The T cell receptor (beta chain) described here comes from a study of CD8+CD57+ T cells in acquired aplastic anemia. Turning to the study itself: Quantities of DNA derived from sorted CD4+ and CD8+ cells averaged approximately 3.5 ug. Healthy donor sequencing depth: some 10 million CD4+, under 12 million CD8+ reads. Study outcomes and limitations: Common to patients and controls were around 30 CD8+ CDR3 sequences. Controls did not differ significantly from patients in CD8+ Simpson's diversity.

At least ten counts were recorded for this clonotype. The antigen is not known. The CDR3 is 14 amino acids. Germline trimming cut 0 bases from V and 7 bases from J; bases unmatched to any gene: 0. The germline V gene encodes CDR1 DFQATT and CDR2 SNEGSKA (reference sequence). According to the study, genomic DNA was the template for TCR beta VDJ and CDR3 profiling. TCRdb passed the reads through MiXCR, listing each CDR3 protein once. The sample comprises over 100,000 distinct CDR3 sequences, around 41% of which are singletons, and over 6.5% rests with the top ten. V and J are TRBV20-1 and TRBJ1-6; 10 bases map to TRBD1. This TCR derives from a human donor in good health, serving as a control. The sample was sorted CD4+, CD8+, or CD8+CD57+ T cells (not recorded which) from PBMCs. CDR3: CSARETGGNSPLHF. CDR3 nucleotide sequence: TGCAGTGCTAGAGAGACAGGGGGCAATTCACCCCTCCACTTT.